This T cell receptor (beta chain) was obtained from a study of identifying expanded T cells in peripheral blood. TCRdb's copy holds only in-frame clones and misses some; the assay was immunoSEQ multiplex PCR. Among tens of thousands of clones, approximately 86% were seen once, and the ten largest hold around 5.9%. Comment on this clone: Its antigen remains unknown.

Collection occurred without any documented infections or immune events in donors. General observations from the study: Over two and four weeks, about 15 and 18 clones changed, versus around 1.2 between replicates. Approximately two-week clone count variance significantly increased as total template count grew.

The length of the CDR3 is 17 residues. CDR1 is SGHNT and CDR2 is YENEEA in the germline V gene. The V and J ends lost 3 bases and 2 bases respectively, with 17 bases between them. This TCR was recovered from a person between 18 and 75 years old in good health. The specimen was blood. V usage is TRBV11-3 and J usage is TRBJ2-1; D gene ambiguous. The CDR3 loop is CASSFGLDQFTYNEQFF. For the CDR3, the DNA is TGTGCCAGCAGCTTTGGGCTGGATCAATTCACCTACAATGAGCAGTTCTTC.